This T cell receptor (beta chain) was sequenced in a study of T cell responses to AZD1222 COVID-19 vaccine. Whole-study results and caveats: The CD4 TCRs associated with vaccination extended across spike and predominated at 160-218 and 743-854. The reported proportion of spike-specific TCRs targeting unmutated variant regions was nearly half. Sampling captured repertoires only after the peak T cell response. Recipients of two AZD1222 doses showed rising Spike-specific TCR breadth and depth.

V lost 0 bases and J 1 base, leaving 11 bases between the germline ends. This CDR3 has 16 residues. In germline, CDR1 is LGHNA, CDR2 YNFKEQ. Libraries were prepared by immunoSEQ multiplex PCR; TCRdb keeps only in-frame clonotypes and omits some of them. The table has around 190,000 clones, under 95% seen once; the top ten hold roughly 1.7%. As to this clone: Its antigen is unidentified.

The sequence was obtained from an adult who received the AZD1222 COVID-19 vaccine. V and J are TRBV4-2 and TRBJ2-3, with D hard to call. The starting material was peripheral blood, obtained 28 days after the second AZD1222 dose. The CDR3 bases are TGTGCCAGCAGCCAAGACCGCGCCGCCGGCACAGATACGCAGTATTTT. This codes for CASSQDRAAGTDTQYF.